The 4 T cell receptor beta chains reported below all come from one sample, sequenced in a study of T cells in localized non-small cell lung cancer. Using immunoSEQ multiplex PCR, the repertoire was profiled, and TCRdb retains in-frame clones only, with some absent. The sample gives around 2,800 clones, around 25% of which show up once; around 17% is in the top ten. The sequences come from lung tumor tissue, collected before any cancer treatment. Every receptor here comes from a male donor at least 60 years old with stage I lung adenocarcinoma.

This chain uses TRBV18 with TRBJ2-7; D is uncertain. CDR3 length equals 14 residues. Germline V gives CDR1 KGHSH, CDR2 LQKENI. Deletions cut 2 bases from V and 0 bases from J, with 8 bases between. This CDR3 reads CASSPNSDSYEQYF. In DNA, the CDR3 is TGTGCCAGCTCACCAAACAGCGACTCCTACGAGCAGTACTTC.

This chain uses TRBV29-1 with TRBJ2-7, with 9 positions matching TRBD1. Trimming took 7 bases from V and 4 from J; bases not matched to a gene: 5. The CDR3 is 12 amino acids. The germline CDR1 and CDR2 sequences are SQVTM and ANQGSEA. The chain's CDR3 is CSGSTGGYEQYF. The CDR3 nucleotides read TGCAGCGGCTCGACAGGGGGGTACGAGCAGTACTTC.

In its sample, this clone was seen a few times. This chain links TRBV9 with TRBJ2-3; D remains ambiguous. Germline V gene data show CDR1 as SGDLS and CDR2 as YYNGEE. V was trimmed by 0 bases and J by 0 bases, leaving 2 bases between them. The CDR3 runs to 13 residues. In DNA form, the CDR3 reads TGTGCCAGCAGCGTAGGCAGCACAGATACGCAGTATTTT. Residues: CASSVGSTDTQYF.

The chain couples TRBV11-3 to TRBJ1-2; the D gene is possibly TRBD1 (5 bases). Trimming removed 3 bases from V and 3 bases from J, with 11 bases in between. Germline V gives CDR1 SGHNT, CDR2 YENEEA. The CDR3 loop spans 14 amino acids. CDR3 residues: CASSLGGTDYGYTF. CDR3 coding DNA: TGTGCCAGCAGCTTGGGTGGGACTGACTATGGCTACACCTTC.